These 10 T cell receptor beta chains originate from one sample sequenced in a study of shared clonotypes between healthy human individuals. The naive CD8 subset, CD45RO-negative cells positively selected for CCR7, excluded terminally differentiated effector memory CD45RA+ cells. The method was immunoSEQ multiplex PCR; TCRdb's version includes in-frame clones alone and lacks a portion of them. The sample has about 1.9 million clones, approximately 92% seen once. The sample was naive CD8+ T cells from PBMCs. The receptors come from a man aged 18 to 35 in good health. Some clones in this sample may be carry-over from other donors' samples.

The rearrangement uses TRBV9 and TRBJ2-2, with D possibly matching TRBD1 (6 bases). The CDR3 totals 18 residues. Per germline, CDR1 SGDLS and CDR2 YYNGEE. V gave up 2 bases and J gave up 6 bases, with 23 bases separating them. The CDR3 coding sequence is TGTGCCAGCAGCGTCCTCAGGACAGTGGAAAACCGGGCCGGGGAGCTGTTTTTT. Its protein product is CASSVLRTVENRAGELFF.

V is TRBV7-8 and J is TRBJ1-5; D not resolved. This CDR3 is built from 13 residues. From germline, CDR1 is SGHVS and CDR2 FQNEAQ. Trimming shortened V by 1 base and J by 4 bases, and 5 bases separated the two germline ends. Written as DNA, the CDR3 is TGTGCCAGCAGCTTAGTCGGTAATCAGCCCCAGCATTTT. Translation: CASSLVGNQPQHF.

The chain is built from TRBV10-1 and TRBJ2-1; D not certain. V gave up 4 bases and J gave up 0 bases, with 13 bases separating them. The CDR3 has 16 amino acids. Germline values: CDR1 WNHNN, CDR2 SYGVQD (reference sequence). CDR3 in DNA: TGCGCCAGCAGTGCCCAGCGAAAGGGCTCCTACAATGAGCAGTTCTTC. Translation gives CASSAQRKGSYNEQFF.

With regard to this clone: Other DNA sequences from this sample encode an identical CDR3 as well. This chain links TRBV27 with TRBJ1-5; D is unresolved. Germline V lookup: CDR1 MNHEY, CDR2 SMNVEV (reference sequence). The CDR3 runs 12 residues. Trimming stripped 4 bases from V and 3 bases from J, with 4 bases between. Here the CDR3 reads CASSYINQPQHF. For the CDR3, the DNA is TGTGCCAGCAGTTACATCAATCAGCCCCAGCATTTT.

The chain recombines TRBV7-8 with TRBJ2-7, with D possibly being TRBD2 (6 bases). The ends were cut back, 4 bases at V and 1 base at J, with 17 bases in the middle. This CDR3 region has 16 residues. Germline assignment: CDR1 SGHVS and CDR2 FQNEAQ. The CDR3 DNA reads TGTGCCAGCAGCTCCGGGAGAGGGGCCAAATCCTACGAGCAGTACTTC. Protein sequence: CASSSGRGAKSYEQYF.

CDR3: CASGLGAGVADTQYF. CDR3 DNA sequence: TGTGCCAGTGGGTTGGGAGCGGGAGTCGCAGATACGCAGTATTTT. The rearrangement joins TRBV19 to TRBJ2-3, with 8 bases matching TRBD2. Germline-derived CDR1 and CDR2 are LNHDA and SQIVND (reference sequence). The ends lost 8 bases at V and 4 bases at J; junction bases unmatched: 11. The CDR3 extends over 15 amino acids.

In this sample, this clone turned up once. This chain uses TRBV27 with TRBJ2-3, with D perhaps TRBD1 or TRBD2 (5 bases each). Trimming stripped 4 bases from V and 3 bases from J, with 8 bases between. Germline V lookup: CDR1 MNHEY, CDR2 SMNVEV (reference sequence). This CDR3 has 13 amino acids. CDR3 DNA sequence: TGTGCCAGCAGTTGGGGGAGAACAGATACGCAGTATTTT. Translating it yields CASSWGRTDTQYF.

This chain connects TRBV7-6 to TRBJ1-4; 10 bases map to TRBD1. This CDR3 region has 18 residues. Trimming cost V 2 bases and J 1 base; bases outside gene matches: 7. In germline, CDR1 is SGHVS, CDR2 FNYEAQ. CDR3 sequence: CASSLHPGQGLTNEKLFF. The CDR3 DNA sequence: TGTGCCAGCAGCTTACACCCGGGACAGGGGTTAACTAATGAAAAACTGTTTTTT.

This clone was found a few times. This chain uses TRBV5-4 with TRBJ1-5; no clear D. V shed 0 bases and J shed 5 bases, with 3 bases lying between them. This CDR3 contains 12 residues. CDR1 and CDR2 (germline): SGHNT, YYREEE (reference sequence). DNA for the CDR3: TGTGCCAGCAGCTTGGACGATCAGCCCCAGCATTTT. Amino acids: CASSLDDQPQHF.

This rearrangement joins TRBV6-1 to TRBJ1-1; possibly TRBD1 for D (5 bases). The ends were cut back, 4 bases at V and 7 bases at J, with 10 bases in the middle. Per germline, CDR1 MNHNS and CDR2 SASEGT. The CDR3 is made up of 12 amino acids. The CDR3 nucleotides are TGTGCCAGCAGTGCCGACAGAGTTGAAGCTTTCTTT. Amino acids: CASSADRVEAFF.